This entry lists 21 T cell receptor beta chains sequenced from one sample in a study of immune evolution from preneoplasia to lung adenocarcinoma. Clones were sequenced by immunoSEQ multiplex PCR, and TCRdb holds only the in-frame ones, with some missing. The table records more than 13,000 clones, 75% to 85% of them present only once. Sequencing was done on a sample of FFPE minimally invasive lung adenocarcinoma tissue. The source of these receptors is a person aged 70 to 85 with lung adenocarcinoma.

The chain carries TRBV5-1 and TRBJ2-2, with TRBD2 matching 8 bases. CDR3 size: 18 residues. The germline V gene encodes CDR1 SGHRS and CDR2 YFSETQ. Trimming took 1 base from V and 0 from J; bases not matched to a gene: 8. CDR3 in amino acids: CASSLWSNSGTNTGELFF. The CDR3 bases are TGCGCCAGCAGCTTGTGGTCGAATAGCGGGACGAACACCGGGGAGCTGTTTTTT.

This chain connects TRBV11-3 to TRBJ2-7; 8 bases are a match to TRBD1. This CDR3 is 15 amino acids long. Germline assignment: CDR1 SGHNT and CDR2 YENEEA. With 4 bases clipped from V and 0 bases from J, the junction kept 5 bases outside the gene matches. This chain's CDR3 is CASSSAGQVSYEQYF. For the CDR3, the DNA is TGTGCCAGCAGCTCCGCGGGACAGGTCTCCTACGAGCAGTACTTC.

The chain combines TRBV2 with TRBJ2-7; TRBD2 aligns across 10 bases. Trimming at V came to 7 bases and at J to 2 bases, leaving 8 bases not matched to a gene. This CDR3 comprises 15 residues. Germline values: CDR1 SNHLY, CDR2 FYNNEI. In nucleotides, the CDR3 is TGTGCCAGCACTGGACTAGCGGATTCTACCTACGAGCAGTACTTC. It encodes CASTGLADSTYEQYF.

The CDR3 reads CASRRASSYNEQFF. The CDR3 DNA sequence: TGCGCCAGCAGGCGGGCGAGCTCCTACAATGAGCAGTTCTTC. The chain links TRBV4-1 to TRBJ2-1, with D tentatively TRBD2 (5 bases). Looked up from germline, CDR1 is MGHRA and CDR2 is YSYEKL. The CDR3 consists of 14 residues. V was clipped by 6 bases and J by 0 bases, with 9 bases between them.

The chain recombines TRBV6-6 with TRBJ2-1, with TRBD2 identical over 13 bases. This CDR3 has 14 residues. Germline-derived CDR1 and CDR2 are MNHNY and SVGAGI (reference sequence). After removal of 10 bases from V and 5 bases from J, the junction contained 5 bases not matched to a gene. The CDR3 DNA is TGTGCCACACTAGCGGGAGGGCCCCACAATGAGCAGTTCTTC. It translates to CATLAGGPHNEQFF.

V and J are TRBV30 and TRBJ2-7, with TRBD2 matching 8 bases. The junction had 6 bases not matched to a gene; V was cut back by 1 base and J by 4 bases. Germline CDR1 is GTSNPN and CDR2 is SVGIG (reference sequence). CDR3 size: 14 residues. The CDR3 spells CAWSAPGGGYEQYF. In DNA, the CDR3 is TGTGCCTGGAGTGCCCCCGGGGGGGGGTACGAGCAGTACTTC.

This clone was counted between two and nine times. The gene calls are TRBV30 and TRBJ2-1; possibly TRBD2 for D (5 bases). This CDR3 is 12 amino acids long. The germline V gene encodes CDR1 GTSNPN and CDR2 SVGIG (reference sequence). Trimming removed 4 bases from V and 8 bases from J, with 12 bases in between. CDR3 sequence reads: CAWNGLGDEQFF. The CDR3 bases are TGTGCCTGGAATGGACTCGGCGATGAGCAGTTCTTC.

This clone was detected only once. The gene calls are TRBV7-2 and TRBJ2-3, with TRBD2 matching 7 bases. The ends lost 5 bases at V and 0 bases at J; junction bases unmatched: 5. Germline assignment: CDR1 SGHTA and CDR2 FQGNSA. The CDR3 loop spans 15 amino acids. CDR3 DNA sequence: TGTGCCAGCAGCCGGGACTACAGTAGCACAGATACGCAGTATTTT. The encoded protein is CASSRDYSSTDTQYF.

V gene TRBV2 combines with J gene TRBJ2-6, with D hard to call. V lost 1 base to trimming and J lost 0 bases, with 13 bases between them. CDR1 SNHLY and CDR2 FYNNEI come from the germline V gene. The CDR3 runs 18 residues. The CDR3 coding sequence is TGTGCCAGCAGTGAAGTGATAGGGTTCGGCTCTGGGGCCAACGTCCTGACTTTC. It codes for CASSEVIGFGSGANVLTF.

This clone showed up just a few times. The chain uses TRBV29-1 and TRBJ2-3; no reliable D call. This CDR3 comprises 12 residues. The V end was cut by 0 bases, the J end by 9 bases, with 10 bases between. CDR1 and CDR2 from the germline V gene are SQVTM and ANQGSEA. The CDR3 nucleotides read TGCAGCGTTGAAGATGGAAGGTGGACGCAGTATTTT. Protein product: CSVEDGRWTQYF.

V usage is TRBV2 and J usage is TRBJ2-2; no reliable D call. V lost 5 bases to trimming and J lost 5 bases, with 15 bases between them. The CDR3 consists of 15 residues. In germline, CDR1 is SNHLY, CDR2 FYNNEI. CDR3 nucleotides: TGTGCCAGCAGTTTTGATTTGGGGAAAACCGGGGAGCTGTTTTTT. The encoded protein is CASSFDLGKTGELFF.

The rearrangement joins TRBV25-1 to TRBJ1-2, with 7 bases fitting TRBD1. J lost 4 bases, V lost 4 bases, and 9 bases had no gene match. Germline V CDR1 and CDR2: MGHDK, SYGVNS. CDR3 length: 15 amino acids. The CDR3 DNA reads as TGTGCCAGCAGTGTTCCCCCAGGGGGAAGCTATGGCTACACCTTC. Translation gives CASSVPPGGSYGYTF.

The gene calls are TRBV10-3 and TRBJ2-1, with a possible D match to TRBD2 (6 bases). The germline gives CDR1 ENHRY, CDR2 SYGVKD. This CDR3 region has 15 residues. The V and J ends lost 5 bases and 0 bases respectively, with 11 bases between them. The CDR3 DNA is TGTGCCATCAGTTCAGCGACTAGCTCCTACAATGAGCAGTTCTTC. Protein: CAISSATSSYNEQFF.

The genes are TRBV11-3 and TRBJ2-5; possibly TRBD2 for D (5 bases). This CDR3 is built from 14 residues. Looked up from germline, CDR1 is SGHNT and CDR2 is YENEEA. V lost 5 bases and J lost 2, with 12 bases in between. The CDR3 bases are TGTGCCAGCAGCCCAACACGGACTCAAGAGACCCAGTACTTC. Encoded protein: CASSPTRTQETQYF.

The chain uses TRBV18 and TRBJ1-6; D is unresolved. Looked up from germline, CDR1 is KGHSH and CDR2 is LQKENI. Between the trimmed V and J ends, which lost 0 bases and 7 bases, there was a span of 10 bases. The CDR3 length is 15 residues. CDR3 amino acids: CASSPPWGGNSPLHF. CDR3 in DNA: TGTGCCAGCTCACCACCGTGGGGTGGGAATTCACCCCTCCACTTT.

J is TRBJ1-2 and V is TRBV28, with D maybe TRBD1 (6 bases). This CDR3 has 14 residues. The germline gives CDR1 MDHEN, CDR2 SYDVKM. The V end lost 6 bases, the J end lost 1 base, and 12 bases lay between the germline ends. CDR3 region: CASSTGQSNYGYTF. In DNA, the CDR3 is TGTGCCAGCAGCACCGGACAGAGTAACTATGGCTACACCTTC.

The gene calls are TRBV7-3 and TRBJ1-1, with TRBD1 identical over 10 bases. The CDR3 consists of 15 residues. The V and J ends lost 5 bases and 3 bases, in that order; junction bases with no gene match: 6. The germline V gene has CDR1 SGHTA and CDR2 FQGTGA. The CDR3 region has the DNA TGTGCCAGCAGCATCCTTGGGACAGGGGACACTGAAGCTTTCTTT. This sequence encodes CASSILGTGDTEAFF.

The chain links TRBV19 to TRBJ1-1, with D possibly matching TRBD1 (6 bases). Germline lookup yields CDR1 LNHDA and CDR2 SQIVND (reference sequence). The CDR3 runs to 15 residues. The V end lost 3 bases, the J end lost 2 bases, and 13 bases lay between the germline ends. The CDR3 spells CASSIIPDSNTEAFF. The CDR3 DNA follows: TGTGCCAGTAGTATCATCCCGGACAGCAACACTGAAGCTTTCTTT.

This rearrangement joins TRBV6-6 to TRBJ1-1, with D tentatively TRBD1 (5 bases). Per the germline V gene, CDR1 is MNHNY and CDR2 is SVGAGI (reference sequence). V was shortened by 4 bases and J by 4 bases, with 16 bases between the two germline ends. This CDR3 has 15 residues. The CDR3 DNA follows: TGTGCCAGCAGTTCCAAAGGGGTTGAGGGCACTGAAGCTTTCTTT. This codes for CASSSKGVEGTEAFF.

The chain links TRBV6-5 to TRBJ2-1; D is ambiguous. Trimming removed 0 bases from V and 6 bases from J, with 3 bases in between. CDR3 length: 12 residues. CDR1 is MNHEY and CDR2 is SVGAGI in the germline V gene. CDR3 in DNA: TGTGCCAGCAGTTACTCCCGCAATGAGCAGTTCTTC. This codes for CASSYSRNEQFF.

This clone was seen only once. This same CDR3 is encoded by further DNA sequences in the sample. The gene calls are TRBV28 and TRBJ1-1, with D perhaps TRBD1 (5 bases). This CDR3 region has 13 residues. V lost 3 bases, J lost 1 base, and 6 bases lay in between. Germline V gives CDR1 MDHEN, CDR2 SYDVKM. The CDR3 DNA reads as TGTGCCAGCAGTTTGGGGGGGAACACTGAAGCTTTCTTT. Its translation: CASSLGGNTEAFF.